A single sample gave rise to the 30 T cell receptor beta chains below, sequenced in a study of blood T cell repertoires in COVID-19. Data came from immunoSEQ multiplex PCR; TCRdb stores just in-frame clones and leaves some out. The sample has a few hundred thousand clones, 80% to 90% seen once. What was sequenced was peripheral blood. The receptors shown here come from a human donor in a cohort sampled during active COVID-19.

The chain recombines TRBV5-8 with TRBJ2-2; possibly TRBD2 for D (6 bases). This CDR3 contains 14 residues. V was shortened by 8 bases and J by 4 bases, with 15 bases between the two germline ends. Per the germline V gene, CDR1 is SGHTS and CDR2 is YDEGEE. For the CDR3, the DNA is TGTGCCAGGGGGGTTCCGGGAGTCACCGGGGAGCTGTTTTTT. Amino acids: CARGVPGVTGELFF.

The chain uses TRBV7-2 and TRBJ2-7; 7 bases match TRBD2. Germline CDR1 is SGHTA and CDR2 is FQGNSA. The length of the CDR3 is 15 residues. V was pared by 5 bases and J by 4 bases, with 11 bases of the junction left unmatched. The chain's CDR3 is CASSRPVGGSYEQYF. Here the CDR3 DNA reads TGTGCCAGCAGCCGCCCGGTGGGCGGGAGTTACGAGCAGTACTTC.

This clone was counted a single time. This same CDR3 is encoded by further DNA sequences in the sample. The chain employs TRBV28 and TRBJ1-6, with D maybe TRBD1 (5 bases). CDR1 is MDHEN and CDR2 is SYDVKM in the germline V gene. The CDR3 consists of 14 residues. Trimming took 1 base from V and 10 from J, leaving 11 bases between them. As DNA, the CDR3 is TGTGCCAGCAGTTTATCAGGGTTCAACTCACCCCTCCACTTT. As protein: CASSLSGFNSPLHF.

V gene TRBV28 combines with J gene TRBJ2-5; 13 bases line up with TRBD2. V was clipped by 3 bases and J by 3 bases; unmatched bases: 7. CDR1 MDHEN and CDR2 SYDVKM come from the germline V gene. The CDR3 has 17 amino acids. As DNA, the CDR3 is TGTGCCAGCAGTTTGTCACTAGCGGGAGGGCCCGAAGAGACCCAGTACTTC. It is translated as CASSLSLAGGPEETQYF.

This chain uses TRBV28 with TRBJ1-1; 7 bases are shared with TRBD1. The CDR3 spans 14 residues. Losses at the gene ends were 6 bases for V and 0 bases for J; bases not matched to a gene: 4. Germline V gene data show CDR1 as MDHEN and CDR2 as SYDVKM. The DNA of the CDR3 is TGTGCCAGCAGACCAGGACAGGTGAACACTGAAGCTTTCTTT. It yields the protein CASRPGQVNTEAFF.

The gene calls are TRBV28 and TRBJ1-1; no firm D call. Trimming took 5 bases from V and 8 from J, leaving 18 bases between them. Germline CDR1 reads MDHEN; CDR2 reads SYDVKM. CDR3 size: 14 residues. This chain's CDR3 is CASSRYDGYPEAFF. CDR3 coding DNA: TGTGCCAGCAGTCGGTATGACGGGTACCCAGAAGCTTTCTTT.

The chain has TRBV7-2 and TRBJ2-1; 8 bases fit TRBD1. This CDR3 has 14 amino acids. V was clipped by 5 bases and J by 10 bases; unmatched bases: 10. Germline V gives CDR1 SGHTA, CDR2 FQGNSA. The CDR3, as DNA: TGTGCCAGCAGCCCGGGACAGGTGGGGTGGGAGCAGTTCTTC. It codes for CASSPGQVGWEQFF. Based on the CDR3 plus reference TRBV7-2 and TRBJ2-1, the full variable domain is GAGVSQSPSNKVTEKGKDVELRCDPISGHTALYWYRQSLGQGLEFLIYFQGNSAPDKSGLPSDRFSAERTGGSVSTLTIQRTQQEDSAVYLCASSPGQVGWEQFFGPGTRLTVL.

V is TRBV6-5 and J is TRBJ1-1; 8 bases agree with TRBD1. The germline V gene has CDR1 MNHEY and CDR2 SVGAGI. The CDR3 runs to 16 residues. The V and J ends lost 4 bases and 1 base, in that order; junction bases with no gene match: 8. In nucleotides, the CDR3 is TGTGCCAGCAGTTTTGGACAGGGACTGGCGAACACTGAAGCTTTCTTT. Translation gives CASSFGQGLANTEAFF.

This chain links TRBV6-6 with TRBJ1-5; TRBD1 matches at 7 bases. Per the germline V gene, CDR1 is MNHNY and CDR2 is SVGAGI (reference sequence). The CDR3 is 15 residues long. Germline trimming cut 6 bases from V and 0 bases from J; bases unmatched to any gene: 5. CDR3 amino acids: CASSPGQNSNQPQHF. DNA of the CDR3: TGTGCCAGCAGCCCGGGACAGAATAGCAATCAGCCCCAGCATTTT.

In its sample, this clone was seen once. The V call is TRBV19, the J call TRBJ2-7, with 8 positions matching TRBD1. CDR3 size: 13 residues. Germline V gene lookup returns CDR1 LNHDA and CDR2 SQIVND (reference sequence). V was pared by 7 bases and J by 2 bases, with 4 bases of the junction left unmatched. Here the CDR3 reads CASKETGAYEQYF. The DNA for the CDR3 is TGTGCCAGTAAGGAGACAGGGGCCTACGAGCAGTACTTC.

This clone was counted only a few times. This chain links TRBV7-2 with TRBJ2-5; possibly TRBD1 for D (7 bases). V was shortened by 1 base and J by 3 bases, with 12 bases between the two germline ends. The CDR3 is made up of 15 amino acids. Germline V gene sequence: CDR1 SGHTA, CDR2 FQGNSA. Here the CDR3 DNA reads TGTGCCAGCAGCTTAGTCCGGGGGACAGAAGAGACCCAGTACTTC. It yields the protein CASSLVRGTEETQYF. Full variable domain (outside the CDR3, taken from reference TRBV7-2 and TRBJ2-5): GAGVSQSPSNKVTEKGKDVELRCDPISGHTALYWYRQSLGQGLEFLIYFQGNSAPDKSGLPSDRFSAERTGGSVSTLTIQRTQQEDSAVYLCASSLVRGTEETQYFGPGTRLLVL.

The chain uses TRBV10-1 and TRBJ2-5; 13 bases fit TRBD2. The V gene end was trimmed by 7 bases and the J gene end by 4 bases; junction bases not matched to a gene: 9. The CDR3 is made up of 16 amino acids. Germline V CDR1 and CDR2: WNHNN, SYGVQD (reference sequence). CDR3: CASIFGLAGVGETQYF. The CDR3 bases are TGCGCCAGCATCTTTGGACTAGCGGGGGTTGGAGAGACCCAGTACTTC.

The chain's CDR3 is CASSQEGLANTYNEQFF. In nucleotides, the CDR3 is TGTGCCAGCAGCCAAGAGGGACTAGCGAATACCTACAATGAGCAGTTCTTC. V usage is TRBV3-1 (or the pseudogene TRBV3-2) and J usage is TRBJ2-1; 10 positions agree with TRBD2. This CDR3 has 17 amino acids. J lost 2 bases, V lost 0 bases, and 4 bases had no gene match. Germline V gene lookup returns CDR1 LGHDT and CDR2 YNNKEL (reference sequence).

The CDR3, as DNA: TGTGCCAGCAGCCCCCGGGATCGGGAGACCCAGTACTTC. Residues: CASSPRDRETQYF. This rearrangement joins TRBV5-4 to TRBJ2-5; tentative D call: TRBD2 (5 bases). The CDR3 consists of 13 residues. V shed 4 bases and J shed 5 bases, with 12 bases lying between them. Germline V gene data show CDR1 as SGHNT and CDR2 as YYREEE (reference sequence).

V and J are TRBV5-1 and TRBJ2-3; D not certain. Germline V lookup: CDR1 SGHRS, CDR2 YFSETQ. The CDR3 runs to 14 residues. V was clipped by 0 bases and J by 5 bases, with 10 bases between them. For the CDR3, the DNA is TGCGCCAGCAGCTTGGAGGTAGCTAAAGATACGCAGTATTTT. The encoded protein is CASSLEVAKDTQYF. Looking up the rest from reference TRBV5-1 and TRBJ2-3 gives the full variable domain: KAGVTQTPRYLIKTRGQQVTLSCSPISGHRSVSWYQQTPGQGLQFLFEYFSETQRNKGNFPGRFSGRQFSNSRSEMNVSTLELGDSALYLCASSLEVAKDTQYFGPGTRLTVL.

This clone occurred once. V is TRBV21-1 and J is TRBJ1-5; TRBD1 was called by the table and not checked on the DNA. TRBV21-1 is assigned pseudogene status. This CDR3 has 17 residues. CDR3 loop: CASTPVVGHKPDQPQHF. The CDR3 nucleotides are TGTGCCAGCACCCCGGTGGTTGGGCACAAGCCGGATCAGCCCCAGCATTTT.

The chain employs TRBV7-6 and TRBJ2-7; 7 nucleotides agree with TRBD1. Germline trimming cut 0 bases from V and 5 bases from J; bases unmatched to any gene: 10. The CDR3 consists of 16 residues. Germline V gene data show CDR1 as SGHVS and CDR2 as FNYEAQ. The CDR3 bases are TGTGCCAGCAGCTTAGCGCGTGAGGGGGCGCTGGACGAGCAGTACTTC. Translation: CASSLAREGALDEQYF.

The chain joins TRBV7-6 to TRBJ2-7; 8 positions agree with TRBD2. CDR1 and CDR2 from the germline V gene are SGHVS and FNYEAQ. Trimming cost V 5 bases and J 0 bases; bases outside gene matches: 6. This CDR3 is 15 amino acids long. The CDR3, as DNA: TGTGCCAGCAGCGACCCCGGGACTAGCTCCTACGAGCAGTACTTC. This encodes CASSDPGTSSYEQYF.

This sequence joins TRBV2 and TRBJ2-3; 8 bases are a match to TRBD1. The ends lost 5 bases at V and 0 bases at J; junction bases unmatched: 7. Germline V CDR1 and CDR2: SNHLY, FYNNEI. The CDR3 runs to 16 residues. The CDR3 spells CASSPGTGASTDTQYF. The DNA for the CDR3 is TGTGCCAGCAGTCCCGGGACAGGAGCTAGCACAGATACGCAGTATTTT.

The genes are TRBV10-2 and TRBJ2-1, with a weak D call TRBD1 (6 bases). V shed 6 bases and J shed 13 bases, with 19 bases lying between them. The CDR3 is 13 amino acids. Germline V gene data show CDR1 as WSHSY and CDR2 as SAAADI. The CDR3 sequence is CASRLEGVNRQFF. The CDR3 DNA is TGCGCCAGCAGACTAGAGGGGGTAAATCGCCAGTTCTTC.

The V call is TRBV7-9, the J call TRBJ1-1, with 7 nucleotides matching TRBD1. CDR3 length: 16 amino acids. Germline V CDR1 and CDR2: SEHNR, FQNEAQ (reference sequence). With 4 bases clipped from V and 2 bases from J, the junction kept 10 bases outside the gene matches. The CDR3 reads CASSYSPGQFNTEAFF. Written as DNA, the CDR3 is TGTGCCAGCAGCTATTCCCCGGGACAGTTTAACACTGAAGCTTTCTTT. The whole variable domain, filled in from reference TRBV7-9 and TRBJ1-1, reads DTGVSQNPRHKITKRGQNVTFRCDPISEHNRLYWYRQTLGQGPEFLTYFQNEAQLEKSRLLSDRFSAERPKGSFSTLEIQRTEQGDSAMYLCASSYSPGQFNTEAFFGQGTRLTVV.

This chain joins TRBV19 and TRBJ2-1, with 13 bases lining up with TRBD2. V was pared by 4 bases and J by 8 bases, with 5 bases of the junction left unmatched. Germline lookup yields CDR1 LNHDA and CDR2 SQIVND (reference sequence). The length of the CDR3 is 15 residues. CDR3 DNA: TGTGCCAGTAGTACGACTAGCGGGAGGAGCGATGAGCAGTTCTTC. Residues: CASSTTSGRSDEQFF.

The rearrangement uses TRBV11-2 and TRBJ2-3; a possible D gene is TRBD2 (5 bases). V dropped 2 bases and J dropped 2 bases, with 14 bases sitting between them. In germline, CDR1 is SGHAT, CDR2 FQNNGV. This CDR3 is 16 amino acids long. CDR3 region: CASSLTLGAFTDTQYF. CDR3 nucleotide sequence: TGTGCCAGCAGCTTAACCCTGGGAGCATTCACAGATACGCAGTATTTT.

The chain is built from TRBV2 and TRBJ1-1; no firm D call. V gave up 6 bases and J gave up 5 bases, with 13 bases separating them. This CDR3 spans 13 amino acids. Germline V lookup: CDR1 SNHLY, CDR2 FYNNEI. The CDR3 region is CASSWGPGTEAFF. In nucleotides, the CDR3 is TGTGCCAGCAGCTGGGGTCCGGGGACTGAAGCTTTCTTT.

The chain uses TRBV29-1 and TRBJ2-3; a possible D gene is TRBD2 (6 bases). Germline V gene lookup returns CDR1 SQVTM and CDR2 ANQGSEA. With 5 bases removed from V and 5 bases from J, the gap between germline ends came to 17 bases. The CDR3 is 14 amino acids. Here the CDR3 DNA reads TGCAGCGTTAAAGGGGAGGTCTGGAGAGATACGCAGTATTTT. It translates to CSVKGEVWRDTQYF.

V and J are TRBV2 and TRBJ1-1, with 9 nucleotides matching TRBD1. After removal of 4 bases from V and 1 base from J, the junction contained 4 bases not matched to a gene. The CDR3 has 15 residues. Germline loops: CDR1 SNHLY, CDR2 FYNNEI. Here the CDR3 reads CASSAPGQGNTEAFF. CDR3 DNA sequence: TGTGCCAGCAGTGCACCGGGACAGGGGAACACTGAAGCTTTCTTT.

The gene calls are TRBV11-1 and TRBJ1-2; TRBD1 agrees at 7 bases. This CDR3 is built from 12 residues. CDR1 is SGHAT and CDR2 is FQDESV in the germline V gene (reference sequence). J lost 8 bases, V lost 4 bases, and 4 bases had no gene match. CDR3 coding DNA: TGTGCCAGCAGCTCGACAGGGCGCGGCTACACCTTC. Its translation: CASSSTGRGYTF.

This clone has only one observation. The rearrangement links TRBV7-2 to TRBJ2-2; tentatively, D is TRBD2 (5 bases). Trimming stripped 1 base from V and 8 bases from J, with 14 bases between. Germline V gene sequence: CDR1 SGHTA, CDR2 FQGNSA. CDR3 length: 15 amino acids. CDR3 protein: CASSLERAGWGELFF. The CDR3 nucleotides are TGTGCCAGCAGCTTAGAGAGGGCCGGGTGGGGGGAGCTGTTTTTT.

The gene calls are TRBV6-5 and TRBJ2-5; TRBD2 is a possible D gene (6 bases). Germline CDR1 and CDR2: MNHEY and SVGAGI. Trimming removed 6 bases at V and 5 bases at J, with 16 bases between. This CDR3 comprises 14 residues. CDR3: CASRTHRGSETQYF. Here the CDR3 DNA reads TGTGCCAGCAGGACCCACCGGGGGTCGGAGACCCAGTACTTC.

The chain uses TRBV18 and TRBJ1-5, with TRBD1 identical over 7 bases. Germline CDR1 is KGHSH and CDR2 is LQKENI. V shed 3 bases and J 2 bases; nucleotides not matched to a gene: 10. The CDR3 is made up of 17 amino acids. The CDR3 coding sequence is TGTGCCAGCTCACCCTCAACAGGGGCTACGGGCAATCAGCCCCAGCATTTT. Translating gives CASSPSTGATGNQPQHF.